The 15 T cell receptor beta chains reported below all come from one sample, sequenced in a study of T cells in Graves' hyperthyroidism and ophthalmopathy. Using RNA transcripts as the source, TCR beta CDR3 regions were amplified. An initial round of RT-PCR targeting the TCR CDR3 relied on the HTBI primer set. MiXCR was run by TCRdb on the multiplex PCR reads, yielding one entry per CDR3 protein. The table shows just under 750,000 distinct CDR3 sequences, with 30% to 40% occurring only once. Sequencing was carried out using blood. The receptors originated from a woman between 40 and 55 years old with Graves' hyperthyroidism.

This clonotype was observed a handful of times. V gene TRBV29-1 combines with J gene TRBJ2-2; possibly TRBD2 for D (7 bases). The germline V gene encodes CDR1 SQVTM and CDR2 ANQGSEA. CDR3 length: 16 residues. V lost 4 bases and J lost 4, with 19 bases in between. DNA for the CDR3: TGCAGCGTTGCGCTTTCGGGGGGCGGGGGCACCGGGGAGCTGTTTTTT. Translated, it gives CSVALSGGGGTGELFF.

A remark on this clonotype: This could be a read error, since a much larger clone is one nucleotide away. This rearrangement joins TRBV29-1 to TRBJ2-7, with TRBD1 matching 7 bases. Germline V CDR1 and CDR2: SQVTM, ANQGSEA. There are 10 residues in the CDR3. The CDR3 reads CSIPPGQFFF. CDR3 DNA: TGCAGCATCCCACCGGGACAGTTTTTCTTC.

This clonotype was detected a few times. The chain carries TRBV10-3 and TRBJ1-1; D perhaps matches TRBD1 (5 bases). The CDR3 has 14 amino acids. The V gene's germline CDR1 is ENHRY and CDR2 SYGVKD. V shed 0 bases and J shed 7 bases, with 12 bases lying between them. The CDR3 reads CAISESPPGGEAFF. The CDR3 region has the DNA TGTGCCATCAGTGAGTCGCCCCCCGGGGGTGAAGCTTTCTTT.

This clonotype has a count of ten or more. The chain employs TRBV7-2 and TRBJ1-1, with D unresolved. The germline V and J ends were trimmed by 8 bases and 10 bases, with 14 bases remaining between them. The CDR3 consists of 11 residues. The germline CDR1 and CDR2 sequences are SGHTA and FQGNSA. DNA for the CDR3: TGTGCCAGCCTAATACGGGAGAGAGCTTTCTTT. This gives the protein CASLIRERAFF. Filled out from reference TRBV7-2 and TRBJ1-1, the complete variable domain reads GAGVSQSPSNKVTEKGKDVELRCDPISGHTALYWYRQSLGQGLEFLIYFQGNSAPDKSGLPSDRFSAERTGGSVSTLTIQRTQQEDSAVYLCASLIRERAFFGQGTRLTVV.

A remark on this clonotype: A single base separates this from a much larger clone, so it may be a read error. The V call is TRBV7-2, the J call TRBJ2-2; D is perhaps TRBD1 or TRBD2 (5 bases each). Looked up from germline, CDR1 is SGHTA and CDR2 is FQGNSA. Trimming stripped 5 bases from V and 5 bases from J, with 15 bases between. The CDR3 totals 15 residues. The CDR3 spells CASSARGRMTGELFF. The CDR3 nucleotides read TGTGCCAGCAGCGCCCGGGGCCGGATGACCGGGGAGCTGTTTTTT.

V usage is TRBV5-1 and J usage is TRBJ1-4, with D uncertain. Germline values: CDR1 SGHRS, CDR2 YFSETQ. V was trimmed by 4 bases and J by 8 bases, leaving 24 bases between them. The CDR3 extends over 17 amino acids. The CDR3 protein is CASSPPGAEPFREKLFF. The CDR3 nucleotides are TGCGCCAGCAGCCCGCCGGGCGCTGAACCCTTTCGAGAAAAACTGTTTTTT.

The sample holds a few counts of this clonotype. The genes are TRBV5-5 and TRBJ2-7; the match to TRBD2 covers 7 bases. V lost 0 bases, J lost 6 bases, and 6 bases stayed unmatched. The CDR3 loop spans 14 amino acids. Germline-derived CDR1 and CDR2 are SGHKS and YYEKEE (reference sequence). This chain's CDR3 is CASSLAGLVGEQYF. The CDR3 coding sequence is TGTGCCAGCAGCTTGGCCGGACTAGTCGGCGAGCAGTACTTC. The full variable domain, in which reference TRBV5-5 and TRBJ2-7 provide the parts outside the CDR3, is DAGVTQSPTHLIKTRGQQVTLRCSPISGHKSVSWYQQVLGQGPQFIFQYYEKEERGRGNFPDRFSARQFPNYSSELNVNALLLGDSALYLCASSLAGLVGEQYFGPGTRLTVT.

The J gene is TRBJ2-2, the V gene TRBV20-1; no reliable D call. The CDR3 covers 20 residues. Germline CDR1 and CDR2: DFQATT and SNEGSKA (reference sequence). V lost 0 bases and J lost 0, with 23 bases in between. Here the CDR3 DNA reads TGCAGTGCTAGAGATGGGATCGGCCAGAAATCCAGGTCGAACACCGGGGAGCTGTTTTTT. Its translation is CSARDGIGQKSRSNTGELFF.

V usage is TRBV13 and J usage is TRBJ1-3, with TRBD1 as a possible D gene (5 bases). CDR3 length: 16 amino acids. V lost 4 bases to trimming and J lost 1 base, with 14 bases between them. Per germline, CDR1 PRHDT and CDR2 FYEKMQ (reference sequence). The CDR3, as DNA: TGTGCCAGCAGCTCGTCGGGGCTAAAGTCTGGAAACACCATATATTTT. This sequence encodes CASSSSGLKSGNTIYF.

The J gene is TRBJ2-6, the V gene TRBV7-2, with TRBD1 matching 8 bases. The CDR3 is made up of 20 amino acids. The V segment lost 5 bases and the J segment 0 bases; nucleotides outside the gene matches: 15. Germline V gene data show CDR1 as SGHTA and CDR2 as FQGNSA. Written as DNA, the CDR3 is TGTGCCAGCAGCCACCGGGACAGGCCGAGGGGGAGCTCTGGGGCCAACGTCCTGACTTTC. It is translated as CASSHRDRPRGSSGANVLTF.

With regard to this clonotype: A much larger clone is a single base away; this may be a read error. The CDR3 nucleotides read TGTGCCAGCAGCAACAGGGTTGGGGGCACTGAAGCTTTCTTT. Protein: CASSNRVGGTEAFF. The chain is built from TRBV7-2 and TRBJ1-1; D perhaps matches TRBD1 (6 bases). Germline assignment: CDR1 SGHTA and CDR2 FQGNSA. V was trimmed by 5 bases and J by 4 bases, leaving 14 bases between them. CDR3 length equals 14 residues.

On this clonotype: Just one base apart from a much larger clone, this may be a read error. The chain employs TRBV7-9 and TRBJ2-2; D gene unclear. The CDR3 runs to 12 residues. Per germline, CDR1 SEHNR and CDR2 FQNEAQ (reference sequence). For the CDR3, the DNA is TGTGCCAGCGGCTTTCACACCGGGGAGCTGTTTTTT. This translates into CASGFHTGELFF.

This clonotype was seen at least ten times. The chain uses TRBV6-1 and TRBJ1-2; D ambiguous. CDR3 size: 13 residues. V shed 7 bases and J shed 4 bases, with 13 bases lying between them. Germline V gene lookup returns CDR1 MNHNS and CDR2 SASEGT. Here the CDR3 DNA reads TGTGCCAGCACCCCCGACGGGATCTATGGCTACACCTTC. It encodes CASTPDGIYGYTF.

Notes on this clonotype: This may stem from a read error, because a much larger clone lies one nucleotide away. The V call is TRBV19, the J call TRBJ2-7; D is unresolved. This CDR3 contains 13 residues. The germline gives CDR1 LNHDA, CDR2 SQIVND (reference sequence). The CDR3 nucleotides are TGTACCAGTAGTATATCGGTTCTCTACGAGCAGTACTTC. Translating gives CTSSISVLYEQYF. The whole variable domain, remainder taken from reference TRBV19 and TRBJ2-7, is DGGITQSPKYLFRKEGQNVTLSCEQNLNHDAMYWYRQDPGQGLRLIYYSQIVNDFQKGDIAEGYSVSREKKESFPLTVTSAQKNPTAFYLCTSSISVLYEQYFGPGTRLTVT.

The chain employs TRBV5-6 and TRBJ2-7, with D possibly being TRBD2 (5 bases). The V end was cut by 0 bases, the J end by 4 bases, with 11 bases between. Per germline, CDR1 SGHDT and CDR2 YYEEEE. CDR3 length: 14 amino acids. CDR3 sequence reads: CASSLGGVLYEQYF. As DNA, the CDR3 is TGTGCCAGCAGCTTGGGGGGAGTACTATACGAGCAGTACTTC. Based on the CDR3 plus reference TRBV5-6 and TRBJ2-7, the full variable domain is DAGVTQSPTHLIKTRGQQVTLRCSPKSGHDTVSWYQQALGQGPQFIFQYYEEEERQRGNFPDRFSGHQFPNYSSELNVNALLLGDSALYLCASSLGGVLYEQYFGPGTRLTVT.